Each of the 24 T cell receptor beta chains below was sequenced from the same sample in a study of T cell repertoires in cytomegalovirus infection. TCRdb recomputed calls from the reads with MiXCR, one row per CDR3 protein. The sample consists of about 460,000 distinct CDR3 sequences, around 11% of them appearing once. Sequenced: PBMCs. The receptor set was obtained from a human donor in good health (CMV status not recorded). Some clones in this sample may be carry-over from other donors' samples.

This clonotype was seen at least ten times. The genes are TRBV12-3 or TRBV12-4 and TRBJ2-1; either TRBD1 or TRBD2 may supply D (5 bases each). This CDR3 region has 14 residues. The V end was cut by 6 bases, the J end by 3 bases, with 12 bases between. The CDR3 DNA reads as TGTGCCAGCAGCCGAAGGGACGTCTACAATGAGCAGTTCTTC. It codes for CASSRRDVYNEQFF.

In its sample, this clonotype was seen many times. The rearrangement joins TRBV10-3 to TRBJ2-4; 7 positions match TRBD2. The CDR3 consists of 16 residues. V shed 10 bases and J 3 bases; nucleotides not matched to a gene: 15. Germline loops: CDR1 ENHRY, CDR2 SYGVKD. The CDR3 reads CATRPGAGVDKNIQYF. In nucleotides, the CDR3 is TGTGCCACCCGACCCGGTGCGGGAGTAGACAAAAACATTCAGTACTTC.

This clonotype was counted only a few times. The chain carries TRBV24-1 and TRBJ2-2; D uncertain. The germline gives CDR1 KGHDR, CDR2 SFDVKD. V was shortened by 5 bases and J by 5 bases, with 5 bases between the two germline ends. This CDR3 is built from 12 residues. CDR3 sequence: CATSALTGELFF. In DNA, the CDR3 is TGTGCCACCAGTGCTTTAACCGGGGAGCTGTTTTTT.

This clonotype has a single count. The chain recombines TRBV28 with TRBJ1-2; perhaps TRBD1 as D (5 bases). There are 17 residues in the CDR3. Germline assignment: CDR1 MDHEN and CDR2 SYDVKM. V lost 5 bases, J lost 9 bases, and 28 bases lay in between. CDR3 coding DNA: TGTGCCAGCAGTCTATCCGGGGCAGGCCGGCCTGGTTATAGCTACACCTTC. Translating gives CASSLSGAGRPGYSYTF.

The chain is built from TRBV4-1 and TRBJ2-2, with D unresolved. The CDR3 totals 14 residues. The V end lost 2 bases, the J end lost 0 bases, and 4 bases lay between the germline ends. Germline V gives CDR1 MGHRA, CDR2 YSYEKL. CDR3 coding DNA: TGCGCCAGCAGCCAACAGCCGAACACCGGGGAGCTGTTTTTT. It encodes CASSQQPNTGELFF.

J is TRBJ2-7 and V is TRBV3-1; 10 bases match TRBD2. In germline, CDR1 is LGHDT, CDR2 YNNKEL (reference sequence). The length of the CDR3 is 14 residues. Unmatched junction bases numbered 13, after V lost 11 bases and J lost 6 bases. The CDR3 protein is CACQASGRSGEQYF. CDR3 DNA sequence: TGTGCCTGCCAGGCTAGCGGGAGAAGTGGCGAGCAGTACTTC.

The gene calls are TRBV29-1 and TRBJ2-1, with a weak D call TRBD2 (5 bases). The V gene lost 8 bases and the J gene lost 3 bases, with 17 bases spanning the gap. The CDR3 length is 14 residues. The germline V gene encodes CDR1 SQVTM and CDR2 ANQGSEA. CDR3 in amino acids: CSTRSGVYYNEQFF. CDR3 DNA sequence: TGCAGCACCCGCAGCGGCGTTTACTACAATGAGCAGTTCTTC.

This clonotype has only a few counts. This rearrangement joins TRBV12-3 or TRBV12-4 to TRBJ2-3; TRBD2 aligns across 12 bases. V trimming: 4 bases; J trimming: 5 bases; junction bases outside the gene matches: 4. The CDR3 length is 15 residues. CDR3 coding DNA: TGTGCCAGCAGTTCTCTAGCGGGGGGGAAAGATACGCAGTATTTT. Translating gives CASSSLAGGKDTQYF.

DNA for the CDR3: TGTGCCAGCAGCTCACCGGGACTAGCGGGAGTGGGAGAGCAGTACTTC. Translation: CASSSPGLAGVGEQYF. The chain has TRBV7-9 and TRBJ2-7; 14 bases are a match to TRBD2. V trimming: 4 bases; J trimming: 7 bases; junction bases outside the gene matches: 9. Germline CDR1 reads SEHNR; CDR2 reads FQNEAQ (reference sequence). The CDR3 extends over 16 amino acids.

This clonotype was seen a handful of times. The gene calls are TRBV3-1 and TRBJ2-1; perhaps D is TRBD1 or TRBD2 (5 bases each). The CDR3 runs 13 residues. In germline, CDR1 is LGHDT, CDR2 YNNKEL (reference sequence). V lost 1 base to trimming and J lost 7 bases, with 8 bases between them. The CDR3 spells CASSQGGRNEQFF. CDR3 coding DNA: TGTGCCAGCAGCCAAGGGGGGAGAAATGAGCAGTTCTTC.

This clonotype was observed many times. The V gene is TRBV7-9, the J gene TRBJ2-5, with TRBD1 identical over 7 bases. With 10 bases clipped from V and 0 bases from J, the junction kept 8 bases outside the gene matches. Germline CDR1 is SEHNR and CDR2 is FQNEAQ (reference sequence). The CDR3 consists of 14 residues. The CDR3 DNA reads as TGTGCCACCAGGACAGGCGGCGACCAAGAGACCCAGTACTTC. Translating it yields CATRTGGDQETQYF.

This clonotype was detected a few times. V is TRBV13 and J is TRBJ2-3; tentatively, D is TRBD2 (5 bases). The CDR3 contains 16 residues. Germline V gene lookup returns CDR1 PRHDT and CDR2 FYEKMQ (reference sequence). V was shortened by 5 bases and J by 3 bases, with 18 bases between the two germline ends. The CDR3 DNA reads as TGTGCCAGCAGCCCCCCGAGGAGCGGTTTAACAGATACGCAGTATTTT. This encodes CASSPPRSGLTDTQYF.

The CDR3 here is CSTLGWEGSYEQYF. The CDR3 DNA is TGCAGCACCTTGGGATGGGAGGGCTCCTACGAGCAGTACTTC. This chain joins TRBV20-1 and TRBJ2-7; TRBD2 aligns across 7 bases. This CDR3 spans 14 amino acids. The germline V gene has CDR1 DFQATT and CDR2 SNEGSKA (reference sequence).

This clonotype came up a few times. This chain connects TRBV20-1 to TRBJ1-5; D gene ambiguous. The CDR3 consists of 12 residues. CDR1 and CDR2 (germline): DFQATT, SNEGSKA (reference sequence). The V gene lost 6 bases and the J gene lost 7 bases, with 13 bases spanning the gap. Here the CDR3 reads CSASGMGQPQHF. The CDR3 bases are TGCAGTGCCAGCGGAATGGGGCAGCCCCAGCATTTT.

This clonotype has a handful of counts. The chain carries TRBV7-9 and TRBJ2-3; a possible D gene is TRBD1 (6 bases). The CDR3 is 17 residues long. Germline CDR1 reads SEHNR; CDR2 reads FQNEAQ (reference sequence). Deletions cut 0 bases from V and 2 bases from J, with 15 bases between. Here the CDR3 reads CASSLAGARSYTDTQYF. Written as DNA, the CDR3 is TGTGCCAGCAGCTTAGCGGGGGCGCGGAGCTACACAGATACGCAGTATTTT.

This clonotype appeared many times. The chain has TRBV4-1 and TRBJ2-3; weak D call: TRBD2 (6 bases). Germline V gene lookup returns CDR1 MGHRA and CDR2 YSYEKL. The CDR3 is 14 residues long. V was clipped by 2 bases and J by 0 bases, with 6 bases between them. The CDR3 region is CASSQSGSTDTQYF. CDR3 bases: TGCGCCAGCAGCCAAAGCGGGAGCACAGATACGCAGTATTTT.

There are many counts of this clonotype. The chain employs TRBV6-2 or TRBV6-3 and TRBJ1-1; tentative D call: TRBD1 (5 bases). The CDR3 is 13 residues long. Deletions cut 2 bases from V and 5 bases from J, with 9 bases between. CDR1 MNHEY and CDR2 SVGEGT come from the germline V gene. CDR3 coding DNA: TGTGCCAGCAGTTACGGGGGAGGAACTGAAGCTTTCTTT. It specifies CASSYGGGTEAFF.

V is TRBV14 and J is TRBJ2-2; D call uncertain. Germline loops: CDR1 SGHDN, CDR2 FVKESK. The V and J ends lost 1 base and 6 bases respectively, with 9 bases between them. The CDR3 consists of 14 residues. CDR3 DNA: TGTGCCAGCAGCCAAGTCAGGTGGCCCGGGGAGCTGTTTTTT. It translates to CASSQVRWPGELFF.

Many counts were recorded for this clonotype. The rearrangement uses TRBV27 and TRBJ1-6; D is perhaps TRBD1 (5 bases). Germline CDR1 reads MNHEY; CDR2 reads SMNVEV (reference sequence). V lost 8 bases, J lost 0 bases, and 14 bases lay in between. The CDR3 spans 16 residues. CDR3: CASQDILSSYNSPLHF. CDR3 DNA sequence: TGTGCCAGCCAGGACATCTTGAGCTCCTATAATTCACCCCTCCACTTT.

This clonotype has a handful of counts. The chain is built from TRBV20-1 and TRBJ1-1; D is perhaps TRBD1 (6 bases). CDR3 length equals 15 residues. The V end lost 2 bases, the J end lost 4 bases, and 17 bases lay between the germline ends. Germline-derived CDR1 and CDR2 are DFQATT and SNEGSKA (reference sequence). CDR3 coding DNA: TGCAGTGCTAGATGGGTGGGTCCGGGGGCCACTGAAGCTTTCTTT. Amino acid sequence: CSARWVGPGATEAFF.

This clonotype was detected ten times or more. The CDR3 sequence is CASSSGHPQAKNIQYF. Written as DNA, the CDR3 is TGTGCCAGCAGTTCTGGACACCCGCAAGCCAAAAACATTCAGTACTTC. This chain joins TRBV6-1 and TRBJ2-4, with a weak D call TRBD1 (5 bases). Trimming left V 5 bases short and J 0 bases short, with 14 bases between. The CDR3 totals 16 residues. Germline CDR1 MNHNS, CDR2 SASEGT.

This clonotype came up a few times. The gene calls are TRBV5-4 and TRBJ1-1; D is possibly TRBD1 (6 bases). Deletions cut 3 bases from V and 2 bases from J, with 14 bases between. Looked up from germline, CDR1 is SGHNT and CDR2 is YYREEE (reference sequence). The CDR3 consists of 15 residues. The CDR3 nucleotides are TGTGCCAGCAGCTCGGCAGGGGTTGCAAACACTGAAGCTTTCTTT. The encoded protein is CASSSAGVANTEAFF.

The sample holds many counts of this clonotype. The chain is built from TRBV28 and TRBJ2-2; 8 bases agree with TRBD2. With V trimmed by 4 bases and J by 4 bases, 5 bases remained unmatched. The CDR3 consists of 15 residues. Germline loops: CDR1 MDHEN, CDR2 SYDVKM. CDR3 sequence: CASSSGSGSTGELFF. CDR3 coding DNA: TGTGCCAGCAGTTCCGGGAGCGGGAGCACCGGGGAGCTGTTTTTT.

J is TRBJ2-2 and V is TRBV14; 9 nucleotides line up with TRBD2. This CDR3 spans 14 amino acids. In germline, CDR1 is SGHDN, CDR2 FVKESK. V lost 4 bases and J lost 6; bases outside the gene matches: 3. CDR3 sequence (DNA): TGTGCCAGCAGCCTCGGACTAGCGTCCGGGGAGCTGTTTTTT. Its translation: CASSLGLASGELFF.